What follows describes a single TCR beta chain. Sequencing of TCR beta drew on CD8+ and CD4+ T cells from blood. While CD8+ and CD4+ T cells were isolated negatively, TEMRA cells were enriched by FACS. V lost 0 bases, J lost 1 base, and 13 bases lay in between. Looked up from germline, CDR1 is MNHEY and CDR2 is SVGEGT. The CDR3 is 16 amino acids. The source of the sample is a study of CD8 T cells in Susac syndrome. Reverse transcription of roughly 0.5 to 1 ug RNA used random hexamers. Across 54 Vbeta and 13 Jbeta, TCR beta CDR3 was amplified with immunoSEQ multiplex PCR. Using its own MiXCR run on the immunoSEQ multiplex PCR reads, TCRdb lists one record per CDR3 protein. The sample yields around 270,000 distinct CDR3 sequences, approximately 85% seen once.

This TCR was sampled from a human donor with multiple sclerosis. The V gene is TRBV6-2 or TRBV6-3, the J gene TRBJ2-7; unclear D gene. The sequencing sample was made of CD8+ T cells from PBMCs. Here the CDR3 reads CASSYSRLYGSYEQYF. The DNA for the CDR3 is TGTGCCAGCAGTTACTCAAGGCTCTACGGGTCCTACGAGCAGTACTTC.